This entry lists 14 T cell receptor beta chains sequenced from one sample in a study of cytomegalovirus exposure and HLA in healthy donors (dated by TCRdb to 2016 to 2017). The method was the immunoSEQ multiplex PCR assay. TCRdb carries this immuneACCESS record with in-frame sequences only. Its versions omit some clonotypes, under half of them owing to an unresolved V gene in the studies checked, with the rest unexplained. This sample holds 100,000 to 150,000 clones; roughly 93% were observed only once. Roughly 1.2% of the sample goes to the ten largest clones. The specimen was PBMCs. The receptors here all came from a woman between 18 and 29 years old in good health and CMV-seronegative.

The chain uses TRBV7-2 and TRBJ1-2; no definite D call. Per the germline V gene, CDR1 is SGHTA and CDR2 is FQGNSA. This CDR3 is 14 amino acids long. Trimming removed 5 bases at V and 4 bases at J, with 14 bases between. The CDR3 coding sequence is TGTGCCAGCAGCCCCCTGGAGGTGGGCTATGGCTACACCTTC. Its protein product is CASSPLEVGYGYTF.

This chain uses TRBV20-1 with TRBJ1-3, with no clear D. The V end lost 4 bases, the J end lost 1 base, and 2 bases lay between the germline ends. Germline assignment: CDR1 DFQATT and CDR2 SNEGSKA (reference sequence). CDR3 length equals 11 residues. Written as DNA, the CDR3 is TGCAGTGCTACGTCTGGAAACACCATATATTTT. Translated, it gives CSATSGNTIYF.

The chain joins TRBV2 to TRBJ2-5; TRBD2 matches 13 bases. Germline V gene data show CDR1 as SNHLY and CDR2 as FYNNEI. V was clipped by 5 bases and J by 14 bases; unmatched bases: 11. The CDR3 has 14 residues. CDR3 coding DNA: TGTGCCAGCAGTAGGACTAGCGGGGGCCAATCCTTATACTTC. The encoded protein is CASSRTSGGQSLYF.

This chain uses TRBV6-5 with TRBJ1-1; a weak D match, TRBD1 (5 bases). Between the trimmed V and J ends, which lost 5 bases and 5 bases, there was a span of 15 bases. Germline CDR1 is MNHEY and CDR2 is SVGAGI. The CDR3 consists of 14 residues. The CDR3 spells CASSPTVAGTEAFF. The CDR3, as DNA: TGTGCCAGCAGTCCCACGGTGGCAGGGACTGAAGCTTTCTTT.

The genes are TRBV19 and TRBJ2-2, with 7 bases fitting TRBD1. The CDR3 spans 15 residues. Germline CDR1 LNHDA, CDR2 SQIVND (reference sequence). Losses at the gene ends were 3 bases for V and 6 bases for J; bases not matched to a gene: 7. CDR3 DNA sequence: TGTGCCAGTAGTATTACAGGGGTGTACGCCGGGGAGCTGTTTTTT. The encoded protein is CASSITGVYAGELFF. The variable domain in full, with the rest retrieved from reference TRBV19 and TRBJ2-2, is DGGITQSPKYLFRKEGQNVTLSCEQNLNHDAMYWYRQDPGQGLRLIYYSQIVNDFQKGDIAEGYSVSREKKESFPLTVTSAQKNPTAFYLCASSITGVYAGELFFGEGSRLTVL.

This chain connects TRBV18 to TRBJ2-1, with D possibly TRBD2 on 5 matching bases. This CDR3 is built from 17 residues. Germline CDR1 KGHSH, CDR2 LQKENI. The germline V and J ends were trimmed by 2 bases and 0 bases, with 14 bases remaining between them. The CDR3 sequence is CASSPTGVGSSYNEQFF. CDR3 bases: TGTGCCAGCTCACCAACCGGGGTAGGGAGCTCCTACAATGAGCAGTTCTTC.

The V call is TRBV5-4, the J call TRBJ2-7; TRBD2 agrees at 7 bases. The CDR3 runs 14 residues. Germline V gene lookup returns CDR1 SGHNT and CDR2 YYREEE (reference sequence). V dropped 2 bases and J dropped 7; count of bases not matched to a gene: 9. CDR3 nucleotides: TGTGCCAGCAGCTTAATCGGGGCAGCGGGGGAGCAGTACTTC. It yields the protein CASSLIGAAGEQYF.

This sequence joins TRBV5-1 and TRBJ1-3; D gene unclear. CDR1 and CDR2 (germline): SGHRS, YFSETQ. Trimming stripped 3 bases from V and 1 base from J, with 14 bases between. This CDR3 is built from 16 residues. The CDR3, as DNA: TGCGCCAGCAGCTCGATCTACGGAGGATCTGGAAACACCATATATTTT. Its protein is CASSSIYGGSGNTIYF.

CDR3 in DNA: TGTGCCAGCAGTTCTGGACACATGGGAGGTGAAAAACTGTTTTTT. Residues: CASSSGHMGGEKLFF. The chain uses TRBV7-9 and TRBJ1-4; possible D gene TRBD1, 5 bases. V was shortened by 6 bases and J by 7 bases, with 18 bases between the two germline ends. This CDR3 has 15 residues. The germline V gene encodes CDR1 SEHNR and CDR2 FQNEAQ (reference sequence).

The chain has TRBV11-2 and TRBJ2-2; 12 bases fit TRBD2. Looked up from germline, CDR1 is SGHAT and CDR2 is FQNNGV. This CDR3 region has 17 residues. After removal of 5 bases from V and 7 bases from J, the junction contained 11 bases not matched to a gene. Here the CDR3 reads CASSPLAGGFIGGELFF. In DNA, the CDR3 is TGTGCCAGCAGCCCCCTAGCGGGGGGGTTTATCGGCGGGGAGCTGTTTTTT.

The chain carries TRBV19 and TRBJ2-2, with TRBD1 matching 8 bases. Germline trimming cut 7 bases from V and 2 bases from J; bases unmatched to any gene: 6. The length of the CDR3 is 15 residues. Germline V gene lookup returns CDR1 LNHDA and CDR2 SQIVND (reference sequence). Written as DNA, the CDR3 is TGTGCCAGTACTCGGGGACAGGCCAACACCGGGGAGCTGTTTTTT. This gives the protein CASTRGQANTGELFF.

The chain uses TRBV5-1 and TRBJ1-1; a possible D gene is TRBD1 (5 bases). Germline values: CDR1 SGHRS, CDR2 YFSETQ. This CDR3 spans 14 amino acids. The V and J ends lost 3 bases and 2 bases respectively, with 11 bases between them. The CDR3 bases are TGCGCCAGCAGCTCACCCGACAGAAACACTGAAGCTTTCTTT. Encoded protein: CASSSPDRNTEAFF.

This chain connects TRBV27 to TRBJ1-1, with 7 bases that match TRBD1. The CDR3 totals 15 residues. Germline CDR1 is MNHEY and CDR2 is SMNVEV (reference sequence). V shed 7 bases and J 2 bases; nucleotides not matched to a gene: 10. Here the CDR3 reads CASKRDSRSNTEAFF. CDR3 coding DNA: TGTGCCAGCAAAAGGGACAGCAGATCCAACACTGAAGCTTTCTTT.

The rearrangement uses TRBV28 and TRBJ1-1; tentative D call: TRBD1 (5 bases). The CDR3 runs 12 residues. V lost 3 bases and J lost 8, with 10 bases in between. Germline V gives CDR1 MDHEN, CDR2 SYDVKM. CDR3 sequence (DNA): TGTGCCAGCAGTTTCCAGGGTTCGGAAGCTTTCTTT. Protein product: CASSFQGSEAFF.